The rows below give T cell receptor beta chains drawn from one sample of a study of blood T cell repertoires in COVID-19. Measured with immunoSEQ multiplex PCR; TCRdb has only the in-frame clones, and not every one. The sample has some 290,000 clones, roughly 80% seen once. The specimen was peripheral blood. The origin of the receptors is a man aged 55 to 70 who had recovered from COVID-19. Each CDR3 is given with its conserved first and last residue. A D gene is named only where the DNA matches it firmly. Clone size is shown for a subset of rows, as once, few, many or a class of expanded clone.

cdr3_aa	cdr3_nt	d_call	clone_size	j_call	v_call
CASSETSLDEQYF	TGTGCCAGCAGTGAAACTAGTTTGGACGAGCAGTACTTC	-	-	TRBJ2-7	TRBV25-1
CASSLVAGVDTQYF	TGCGCCAGCAGCTTGGTTGCGGGAGTAGATACGCAGTATTTT	TRBD2	-	TRBJ2-3	TRBV5-1
CASSIDARAYGYTF	TGTGCCAGTAGTATAGATGCCAGGGCTTATGGCTACACCTTC	-	-	TRBJ1-2	TRBV19
CSVAWGLEQPQHF	TGCAGCGTTGCATGGGGCCTAGAACAGCCCCAGCATTTT	-	-	TRBJ1-5	TRBV29-1
CASSWASGSYEQYF	TGTGCCAGCAGTTGGGCTAGCGGCTCCTACGAGCAGTACTTC	TRBD2	-	TRBJ2-7	TRBV27
CASSTGDTQYF	TGTGCCAGCAGTACGGGAGATACGCAGTATTTT	-	-	TRBJ2-3	TRBV12-3/TRBV12-4
CAISGRDLRQETQYF	TGTGCCATCAGCGGACGGGACTTGCGCCAAGAGACCCAGTACTTC	-	once	TRBJ2-5	TRBV10-3
CASSFGALAGASNEQFF	TGTGCCAGCAGCTTCGGCGCCCTAGCGGGAGCTTCGAATGAGCAGTTCTTC	TRBD2	-	TRBJ2-1	TRBV5-6
CASSIQDSSYNEQFF	TGTGCCAGTAGTATACAGGACAGCTCCTACAATGAGCAGTTCTTC	-	-	TRBJ2-1	TRBV19
CASSEPYRGAKNIQYF	TGCGCCAGCAGTGAGCCTTACAGGGGCGCCAAAAACATTCAGTACTTC	TRBD1	-	TRBJ2-4	TRBV10-2